The clone carrying this T cell receptor beta chain was seen a few times. TCRdb itself ran the RACE reads through MiXCR, one entry per CDR3 protein. The sample shows 45,000 to 60,000 distinct CDR3 sequences, around 9.4% of them seen only once. The record originates from a study of human T cells and chemical hapten exposure. Time point described: pre-sensitization, week 0. As to treatment: therapeutic diphenylcyclopropenone sensitization with weekly scalp DPC. Between the trimmed V and J ends, which lost 5 bases and 6 bases, there was a span of 11 bases. The germline gives CDR1 SNHLY, CDR2 FYNNEI. The length of the CDR3 is 12 residues.

The rearrangement joins TRBV2 to TRBJ2-7; tentative D call: TRBD2 (5 bases). This material consisted of whole blood, taken in connection with sensitization to the hapten diphenylcyclopropenone (DPC). This receptor was taken from a woman in her thirties or forties with alopecia areata. Some clones in this sample may be carry-over from other donors' samples. The DNA of the CDR3 is TGTGCCAGCAGTAGACTACTGTCCGAGCAGTACTTC. Protein sequence: CASSRLLSEQYF.